One and the same sample provided the 24 T cell receptor beta chains below, sequenced in a study of blood T cell repertoires in COVID-19. The assay was immunoSEQ multiplex PCR, and TCRdb's table has in-frame clones only and misses some. Altogether hundreds of thousands of clones are present, roughly 85% being singletons, with the ten largest covering 2.2%. Sequenced: PBMCs or T cells enriched from blood (not recorded which). These receptors were obtained from a man younger than 45 who had recovered from COVID-19.

The chain links TRBV19 to TRBJ1-5; possibly TRBD1 for D (5 bases). From germline, CDR1 is LNHDA and CDR2 SQIVND (reference sequence). The CDR3 loop spans 14 amino acids. Trimming shortened V by 7 bases and J by 2 bases, and 12 bases separated the two germline ends. The DNA for the CDR3 is TGTGCCAGTACGGCCCGCAGGGGCAATCAGCCCCAGCATTTT. Protein: CASTARRGNQPQHF.

The rearrangement links TRBV2 to TRBJ1-4, with D tentatively TRBD1 (5 bases). Trimming shortened V by 8 bases and J by 4 bases, and 17 bases separated the two germline ends. This CDR3 is 15 amino acids long. Per germline, CDR1 SNHLY and CDR2 FYNNEI. The CDR3 DNA follows: TGTGCCAGCTTATCAAACGGACAATATAATGAAAAACTGTTTTTT. Amino acid sequence: CASLSNGQYNEKLFF.

As regards this clone: Distinct nucleotide sequences in the sample also encode this CDR3. This chain links TRBV9 with TRBJ1-2; 9 nucleotides align to TRBD1. The CDR3 runs to 14 residues. Losses at the gene ends were 4 bases for V and 2 bases for J; bases not matched to a gene: 3. Germline V gene lookup returns CDR1 SGDLS and CDR2 YYNGEE. CDR3 DNA: TGTGCCAGCAGCTTCGGACAGGGGAACTATGGCTACACCTTC. Its protein is CASSFGQGNYGYTF.

The chain uses TRBV15 and TRBJ2-4; TRBD2 matches 9 bases. This CDR3 region has 13 residues. V lost 4 bases to trimming and J lost 8 bases; unmatched junction nucleotides: 3. The V gene's germline CDR1 is LNHNV and CDR2 YYDKDF (reference sequence). DNA of the CDR3: TGTGCCACCAGCACAGGGACTAGCTACATTCAGTACTTC. This translates into CATSTGTSYIQYF.

This chain uses TRBV5-1 with TRBJ2-5; 11 bases map to TRBD2. Trimming removed 0 bases from V and 2 bases from J; junction bases left unmatched: 6. There are 17 residues in the CDR3. Germline-derived CDR1 and CDR2 are SGHRS and YFSETQ. The CDR3 bases are TGCGCCAGCAGCTTGGCCCTGCTAGCGGGGGGACAAGAGACCCAGTACTTC. Protein sequence: CASSLALLAGGQETQYF. Variable domain in full (rest from reference TRBV5-1 and TRBJ2-5): KAGVTQTPRYLIKTRGQQVTLSCSPISGHRSVSWYQQTPGQGLQFLFEYFSETQRNKGNFPGRFSGRQFSNSRSEMNVSTLELGDSALYLCASSLALLAGGQETQYFGPGTRLLVL.

The rearrangement joins TRBV6-5 to TRBJ1-4; D is undetermined. Trimming removed 5 bases at V and 5 bases at J, with 15 bases between. Germline V gene lookup returns CDR1 MNHEY and CDR2 SVGAGI. The CDR3 has 15 amino acids. CDR3 region: CASSRRREGNEKLFF. CDR3 nucleotides: TGTGCCAGCAGTAGGCGGCGGGAGGGAAATGAAAAACTGTTTTTT.

This clone appeared a few times. The chain couples TRBV25-1 to TRBJ1-3; no clear D gene. The CDR3 contains 12 residues. From germline, CDR1 is MGHDK and CDR2 SYGVNS. The V end lost 1 base, the J end lost 4 bases, and 2 bases lay between the germline ends. In nucleotides, the CDR3 is TGTGCCAGCAGTGAATCGGGAAACACCATATATTTT. Protein product: CASSESGNTIYF.

The CDR3 here is CASSLPLGQGARTQYF. Here the CDR3 DNA reads TGTGCCAGCAGCCTCCCATTGGGACAGGGGGCTAGGACGCAGTATTTT. The chain joins TRBV14 to TRBJ2-3, with 12 bases aligning to TRBD1. The ends lost 4 bases at V and 9 bases at J; junction bases unmatched: 11. Germline loops: CDR1 SGHDN, CDR2 FVKESK. The CDR3 length is 16 residues.

The chain combines TRBV10-3 with TRBJ2-4, with a possible D match to TRBD1 (6 bases). The CDR3 contains 15 residues. V shed 4 bases and J shed 1 base, with 11 bases lying between them. Germline V gene sequence: CDR1 ENHRY, CDR2 SYGVKD. DNA for the CDR3: TGTGCCATCAGTGGGTCCCAGGGGGCCAAAAACATTCAGTACTTC. It translates to CAISGSQGAKNIQYF.

The chain couples TRBV5-1 to TRBJ2-7, with TRBD2 identical over 7 bases. The V segment lost 0 bases and the J segment 2 bases; nucleotides outside the gene matches: 14. CDR1 SGHRS and CDR2 YFSETQ come from the germline V gene. The length of the CDR3 is 18 residues. The DNA for the CDR3 is TGCGCCAGCAGCTTGGCCTCAGGCTACCTAGCGGACCCCTACGAGCAGTACTTC. Translation gives CASSLASGYLADPYEQYF.

This sequence joins TRBV2 and TRBJ2-1; 7 bases line up with TRBD1. The V and J ends lost 8 bases and 6 bases, in that order; junction bases with no gene match: 13. The CDR3 is 15 residues long. In germline, CDR1 is SNHLY, CDR2 FYNNEI. CDR3 bases: TGTGCCAGCGCCCAGCACAGGGGACCCATCAATGAGCAGTTCTTC. It codes for CASAQHRGPINEQFF.

The chain carries TRBV6-5 and TRBJ1-1, with D unclear. CDR1 and CDR2 from the germline V gene are MNHEY and SVGAGI. This CDR3 region has 16 residues. Trimming stripped 0 bases from V and 0 bases from J, with 11 bases between. The CDR3 spells CASSYSTTEMNTEAFF. DNA for the CDR3: TGTGCCAGCAGTTACTCGACGACGGAGATGAACACTGAAGCTTTCTTT.

V usage is TRBV18 and J usage is TRBJ1-6, with D possibly matching TRBD1 (5 bases). V lost 2 bases and J lost 5, with 16 bases in between. Germline CDR1 KGHSH, CDR2 LQKENI. The CDR3 runs to 17 residues. CDR3 sequence: CASSPVLGAGNNSPLHF. In DNA form, the CDR3 reads TGTGCCAGCTCACCAGTTTTAGGGGCAGGGAATAATTCACCCCTCCACTTT.

With regard to this clone: Mismatch with germline at one junction end may stem from a read error. CDR3 nucleotide sequence: TGTGCCAGTAGTCGTAGGCGGGCGAACACCTGGGAGCTGTTTTTT. It yields the protein CASSRRRANTWELFF. The genes are TRBV19 and TRBJ2-2, with a tentative D call TRBD2 (5 bases). Germline CDR1 LNHDA, CDR2 SQIVND (reference sequence). This CDR3 comprises 15 residues.

Regarding this clone: Additional DNA sequences in this sample encode the identical CDR3. The gene calls are TRBV25-1 and TRBJ1-6; D remains unclear. V lost 2 bases and J 10 bases, leaving 6 bases between the germline ends. This CDR3 is built from 12 residues. The germline V gene encodes CDR1 MGHDK and CDR2 SYGVNS. The CDR3: CASSELESPLHF. The CDR3 DNA reads as TGTGCCAGCAGTGAACTCGAGTCACCCCTCCACTTT. Drawing the rest from reference TRBV25-1 and TRBJ1-6, the complete variable domain is EADIYQTPRYLVIGTGKKITLECSQTMGHDKMYWYQQDPGMELHLIHYSYGVNSTEKGDLSSESTVSRIRTEHFPLTLESARPSHTSQYLCASSELESPLHFGNGTRLTVT.

The chain is built from TRBV6-1 and TRBJ2-7; D possibly corresponds to TRBD2 (5 bases). Germline CDR1 MNHNS, CDR2 SASEGT. Trimming took 2 bases from V and 0 from J, leaving 8 bases between them. The CDR3 spans 14 residues. The CDR3 spells CASSEPGDSYEQYF. CDR3 nucleotides: TGTGCCAGCAGTGAACCCGGGGACTCCTACGAGCAGTACTTC.

J is TRBJ2-5 and V is TRBV19; 7 nucleotides line up with TRBD2. The germline V gene has CDR1 LNHDA and CDR2 SQIVND (reference sequence). The CDR3 totals 13 residues. The J segment lost 5 bases and the V segment lost 5 bases, leaving 5 bases of the junction unmatched. CDR3 protein: CASSDRLAETQYF. CDR3 DNA sequence: TGTGCCAGTAGTGACCGACTAGCTGAGACCCAGTACTTC.

The gene calls are TRBV18 and TRBJ1-2; no clear D. Trimming took off 3 bases at V and 7 bases at J, with 15 bases between the two ends. Germline CDR1 KGHSH, CDR2 LQKENI. CDR3 size: 14 residues. In nucleotides, the CDR3 is TGTGCCAGCTCACCCCCCGGATTAGCTTCTGGCTACACCTTC. Its translation is CASSPPGLASGYTF.

The genes are TRBV14 and TRBJ2-7; perhaps TRBD1 as D (6 bases). Germline lookup yields CDR1 SGHDN and CDR2 FVKESK. The V and J ends lost 0 bases and 3 bases respectively, with 9 bases between them. The CDR3 contains 14 residues. The CDR3 protein is CASSQEGQYYEQYF. The CDR3 nucleotides are TGTGCCAGCAGCCAAGAAGGACAGTACTACGAGCAGTACTTC.

The V gene is TRBV6-6, the J gene TRBJ1-6; D is unresolved. V lost 5 bases and J lost 11, with 31 bases in between. Germline V CDR1 and CDR2: MNHNY, SVGAGI (reference sequence). This CDR3 spans 19 amino acids. CDR3 sequence reads: CASSPKLVVVRSAQPPLHF. In DNA, the CDR3 is TGTGCCAGCAGTCCGAAACTAGTAGTAGTTCGATCAGCTCAGCCACCCCTCCACTTT.

V gene TRBV27 combines with J gene TRBJ1-6; the D is unclear. V dropped 5 bases and J dropped 10 bases, with 12 bases sitting between them. CDR3 length: 13 amino acids. Germline V gene lookup returns CDR1 MNHEY and CDR2 SMNVEV (reference sequence). CDR3 in DNA: TGTGCCAGCAGTGCACAGAGGGCATCACCCCTCCACTTT. Translated: CASSAQRASPLHF.

The J gene is TRBJ1-2, the V gene TRBV15; D is ambiguous. The germline V and J ends were trimmed by 0 bases and 4 bases, with 12 bases remaining between them. CDR3 size: 15 residues. Per germline, CDR1 LNHNV and CDR2 YYDKDF (reference sequence). The chain's CDR3 is CATSRDPGKAYGYTF. For the CDR3, the DNA is TGTGCCACCAGCAGAGATCCCGGGAAGGCCTATGGCTACACCTTC.

The chain couples TRBV2 to TRBJ1-5, with a tentative D call TRBD1 (5 bases). Between the trimmed V and J ends, which lost 8 bases and 7 bases, there was a span of 15 bases. Germline assignment: CDR1 SNHLY and CDR2 FYNNEI. The CDR3 covers 13 residues. CDR3 loop: CASAREWGQPQHF. The CDR3 nucleotides read TGTGCCAGCGCCCGGGAGTGGGGGCAGCCCCAGCATTTT.

Only a few counts were recorded for this clone. The chain uses TRBV7-8 and TRBJ1-5; D might be TRBD1 (5 bases). CDR1 is SGHVS, CDR2 FQNEAQ, per germline. V lost 0 bases, J lost 2 bases, and 11 bases lay in between. The CDR3 loop spans 16 amino acids. CDR3 protein: CASSLAGGAGNQPQHF. CDR3 DNA: TGTGCCAGCAGCTTAGCGGGAGGGGCTGGCAATCAGCCCCAGCATTTT.